This entry lists 20 T cell receptor beta chains sequenced from one sample in a study of blood T cells in healthy people across ages. A second PCR of about 7 to 11 cycles used a sample-barcoded 5' primer and a J-beta primer mix. TCRdb ran MiXCR on the 5' RACE reads and lists one entry per CDR3 protein. The table has roughly 1.9 million distinct CDR3 sequences, about two fifths seen once. The source material was blood. The receptors stem from a human donor in good health.

This clonotype was observed a few times. The V call is TRBV20-1, the J call TRBJ2-3; TRBD2 is a possible D gene (5 bases). The CDR3 is 13 amino acids. Germline values: CDR1 DFQATT, CDR2 SNEGSKA (reference sequence). V lost 6 bases and J lost 3, with 13 bases in between. In DNA form, the CDR3 reads TGCAGTGCCGATCAAACGGGGACAGATACGCAGTATTTT. Translation gives CSADQTGTDTQYF.

This sequence joins TRBV28 and TRBJ1-4; no firm D call. Trimming shortened V by 5 bases and J by 0 bases, and 13 bases separated the two germline ends. CDR1 is MDHEN, CDR2 SYDVKM, per germline. This CDR3 comprises 16 residues. Here the CDR3 reads CASSTVVTATNEKLFF. In DNA, the CDR3 is TGTGCCAGCAGTACCGTGGTCACCGCAACTAATGAAAAACTGTTTTTT.

The chain has TRBV18 and TRBJ2-7, with D perhaps matching TRBD2 (6 bases). Trimming removed 0 bases at V and 3 bases at J, with 18 bases between. The germline gives CDR1 KGHSH, CDR2 LQKENI. The CDR3 length is 17 residues. The DNA of the CDR3 is TGTGCCAGCTCACCACCGGACGGAGGGCTCTCCGTCTACGAGCAGTACTTC. It encodes CASSPPDGGLSVYEQYF.

V usage is TRBV6-2 or TRBV6-3 and J usage is TRBJ1-2; D gene uncertain. CDR1 and CDR2 (germline): MNHEY, SVGEGT. The V end was cut by 6 bases, the J end by 4 bases, with 12 bases between. The CDR3 loop spans 13 amino acids. The CDR3 spells CASSRGWIYGYTF. In DNA form, the CDR3 reads TGTGCCAGCAGCCGCGGTTGGATCTATGGCTACACCTTC.

The chain uses TRBV28 and TRBJ2-7, with 8 bases lining up with TRBD2. Germline CDR1 and CDR2: MDHEN and SYDVKM. The CDR3 consists of 16 residues. With V trimmed by 3 bases and J by 3 bases, 10 bases remained unmatched. CDR3 nucleotide sequence: TGTGCCAGCAGTTTGACTCACCGGGGGGGGATCTACGAGCAGTACTTC. It encodes CASSLTHRGGIYEQYF.

V and J are TRBV7-2 and TRBJ2-4; possibly TRBD2 for D (6 bases). The DNA end lines up better with TRBJ2-7; the J call may be wrong. The CDR3 totals 14 residues. CDR1 and CDR2 from the germline V gene are SGHTA and FQGNSA. The CDR3 region is CASSLLANIYEQYF. CDR3 DNA: TGTGCCAGCAGCCTACTAGCAAATATTTACGAGCAGTACTTC.

CDR3 coding DNA: TGTGCCAGCAACGGGGGGCGGGACACCGGGGAGCTGTTTTTT. It translates to CASNGGRDTGELFF. V usage is TRBV27 and J usage is TRBJ2-2; D perhaps matches TRBD2 (7 bases). The CDR3 extends over 14 amino acids. Trimming shortened V by 7 bases and J by 3 bases, and 12 bases separated the two germline ends. The germline V gene has CDR1 MNHEY and CDR2 SMNVEV (reference sequence).

This chain uses TRBV7-3 with TRBJ2-5; possibly TRBD1 or TRBD2 for D (6 bases each). Trimming stripped 7 bases from V and 1 base from J, with 22 bases between. The CDR3 runs 17 residues. Per the germline V gene, CDR1 is SGHTA and CDR2 is FQGTGA. CDR3 coding DNA: TGTGCCAGCACCAGGGGAGGACTCCTAAGGGTCCAAGAGACCCAGTACTTC. Encoded protein: CASTRGGLLRVQETQYF. The whole variable domain, remainder taken from reference TRBV7-3 and TRBJ2-5, is GAGVSQTPSNKVTEKGKYVELRCDPISGHTALYWYRQSLGQGPEFLIYFQGTGAADDSGLPNDRFFAVRPEGSVSTLKIQRTERGDSAVYLCASTRGGLLRVQETQYFGPGTRLLVL.

As concerns this clonotype: Mismatch with germline at one junction end may stem from a read error. The V gene is TRBV28, the J gene TRBJ2-3; the D is unclear. Germline V gene data show CDR1 as MDHEN and CDR2 as SYDVKM. This CDR3 spans 14 amino acids. The CDR3 is CASSSRQPTDMQYF. CDR3 nucleotides: TGTGCCAGCAGTTCTAGGCAGCCCACAGATATGCAGTATTTT. Full variable domain (rest looked up from reference TRBV28 and TRBJ2-3): DVKVTQSSRYLVKRTGEKVFLECVQDMDHENMFWYRQDPGLGLRLIYFSYDVKMKEKGDIPEGYSVSREKKERFSLILESASTNQTSMYLCASSSRQPTDMQYFGPGTRLTVL.

The V and J genes are TRBV20-1 and TRBJ2-3; 11 bases are a match to TRBD2. The germline V gene encodes CDR1 DFQATT and CDR2 SNEGSKA (reference sequence). J lost 5 bases, V lost 0 bases, and 7 bases had no gene match. This CDR3 spans 16 amino acids. The CDR3 nucleotides read TGCAGTGCTAGAGATAGGCGCCTAGCGGGGGGAGATACGCAGTATTTT. Translating it yields CSARDRRLAGGDTQYF.

This clonotype occurred many times. This chain uses TRBV6-5 with TRBJ1-2; D gene uncertain. Trimming left V 9 bases short and J 2 bases short, with 7 bases between. The CDR3 contains 11 residues. Germline loops: CDR1 MNHEY, CDR2 SVGAGI. The CDR3: CASRSNYGYTF. As DNA, the CDR3 is TGTGCCAGTAGGAGCAACTATGGCTACACCTTC.

The rearrangement links TRBV20-1 to TRBJ2-3, with D unclear. Germline-derived CDR1 and CDR2 are DFQATT and SNEGSKA (reference sequence). V dropped 6 bases and J dropped 6 bases, with 19 bases sitting between them. The CDR3 loop spans 14 amino acids. The CDR3 spells CSAPGRASDDTQYF. CDR3 nucleotides: TGCAGTGCCCCAGGCAGAGCTAGTGATGATACGCAGTATTTT.

J is TRBJ1-1 and V is TRBV4-1; possibly TRBD1 for D (5 bases). Germline CDR1 and CDR2: MGHRA and YSYEKL. The CDR3 sequence is 15 residues long. V was cut by 0 bases and J by 3 bases, with 11 bases left in between. CDR3 coding DNA: TGCGCCAGCAGCCAAGATCCGACAGCTTACACTGAAGCTTTCTTT. Translation gives CASSQDPTAYTEAFF.

This clonotype was detected a few times. J is TRBJ1-4 and V is TRBV10-3, with D unresolved. This CDR3 has 14 amino acids. Germline values: CDR1 ENHRY, CDR2 SYGVKD. V lost 4 bases to trimming and J lost 4 bases, with 10 bases between them. CDR3 nucleotide sequence: TGTGCCATCAGTGCGGGAGCTGATAATGAAAAACTGTTTTTT. Translation gives CAISAGADNEKLFF.

The CDR3 reads CSVLDRAGYEQYF. The CDR3 bases are TGCAGCGTCTTAGACAGGGCGGGCTACGAGCAGTACTTC. The V and J genes are TRBV29-1 and TRBJ2-7; 7 bases fit TRBD1. V trimming: 6 bases; J trimming: 3 bases; junction bases outside the gene matches: 8. The germline V gene encodes CDR1 SQVTM and CDR2 ANQGSEA. This CDR3 region has 13 residues.

The V gene is TRBV10-3, the J gene TRBJ2-2, with 7 nucleotides matching TRBD1. This CDR3 contains 16 residues. Looked up from germline, CDR1 is ENHRY and CDR2 is SYGVKD. V shed 3 bases, J shed 6 bases, and the junction held 10 bases outside the gene matches. CDR3 nucleotides: TGTGCCATCAGTGATTCTAGGGGGCTAGATTCCGGGGAGCTGTTTTTT. Its translation is CAISDSRGLDSGELFF.

The rearrangement links TRBV15 to TRBJ2-5; D not resolved. The CDR3 sequence is 16 residues long. Germline V lookup: CDR1 LNHNV, CDR2 YYDKDF (reference sequence). V gave up 0 bases and J gave up 1 base, with 12 bases separating them. As DNA, the CDR3 is TGTGCCACCAGCAGAGAAACCCCCTTGTTCCAAGAGACCCAGTACTTC. It encodes CATSRETPLFQETQYF.

The chain joins TRBV12-3 or TRBV12-4 to TRBJ2-1; TRBD1 agrees at 9 bases. The CDR3 has 15 residues. After removal of 3 bases from V and 4 bases from J, the junction contained 4 bases not matched to a gene. The CDR3 nucleotides are TGTGCCAGCAGTTTCCCCGGACAGGGGTACAATGAGCAGTTCTTC. This codes for CASSFPGQGYNEQFF.

The chain recombines TRBV12-5 with TRBJ2-1, with 7 bases matching TRBD2. Germline-derived CDR1 and CDR2 are LGHNT and FRNRAP. The CDR3 consists of 15 residues. After removal of 7 bases from V and 6 bases from J, the junction contained 12 bases not matched to a gene. DNA for the CDR3: TGTGCTAGTGCCCCGGACGGGGGGTTCTCCAATGAGCAGTTCTTC. Translating it yields CASAPDGGFSNEQFF.

This clonotype appeared many times. This chain links TRBV6-5 with TRBJ2-3; 7 positions agree with TRBD2. CDR1 is MNHEY, CDR2 SVGAGI, per germline. The CDR3 has 16 residues. V was clipped by 2 bases and J by 3 bases; unmatched bases: 8. The CDR3 sequence: CASSYGEGLRTDTQYF. The DNA of the CDR3 is TGTGCCAGCAGTTACGGGGAGGGTCTCCGGACAGATACGCAGTATTTT.